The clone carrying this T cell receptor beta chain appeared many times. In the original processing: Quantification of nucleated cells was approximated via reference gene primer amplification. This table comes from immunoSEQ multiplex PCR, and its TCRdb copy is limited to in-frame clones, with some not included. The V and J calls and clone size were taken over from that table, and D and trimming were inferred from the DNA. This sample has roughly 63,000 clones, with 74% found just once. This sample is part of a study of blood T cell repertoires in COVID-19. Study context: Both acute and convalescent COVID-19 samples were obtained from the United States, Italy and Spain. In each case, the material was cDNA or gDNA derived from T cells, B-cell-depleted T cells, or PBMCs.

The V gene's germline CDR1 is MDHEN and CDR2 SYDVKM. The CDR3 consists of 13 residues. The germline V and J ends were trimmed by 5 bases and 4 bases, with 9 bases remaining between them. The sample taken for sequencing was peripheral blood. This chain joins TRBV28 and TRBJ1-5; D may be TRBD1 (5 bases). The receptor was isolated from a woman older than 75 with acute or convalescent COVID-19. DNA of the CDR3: TGTGCCAGCAGTCGACAGCTGAATCAGCCCCAGCATTTT. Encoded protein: CASSRQLNQPQHF.